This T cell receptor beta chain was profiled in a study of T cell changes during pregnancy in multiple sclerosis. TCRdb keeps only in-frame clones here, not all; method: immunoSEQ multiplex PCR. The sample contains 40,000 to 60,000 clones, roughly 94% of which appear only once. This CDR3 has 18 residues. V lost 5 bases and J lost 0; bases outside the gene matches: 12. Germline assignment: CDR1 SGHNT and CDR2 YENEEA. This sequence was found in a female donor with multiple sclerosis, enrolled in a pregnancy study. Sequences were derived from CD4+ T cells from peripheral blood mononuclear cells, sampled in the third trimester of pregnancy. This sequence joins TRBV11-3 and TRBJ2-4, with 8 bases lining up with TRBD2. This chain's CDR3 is CASSPYSGATIAKNIQYF. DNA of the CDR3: TGTGCCAGCAGCCCGTATAGCGGGGCCACCATAGCCAAAAACATTCAGTACTTC.